This passage covers 11 T cell receptor beta chains from one sample sequenced in a study of beta chain features in type 1 diabetes. Study-wide results and limits: Shortening that was moderate but significant affected the TCRB CDR3s of Type 1 diabetes patients in all four CD4+ subsets.

Expressed TCRB transcripts got sequenced, as all isolated RNA was reverse transcribed. TCRdb's copy holds only in-frame clones and misses some; the assay was immunoSEQ multiplex PCR. The table shows 240,000 or so clones, with approximately 15% occurring only once. No antigen has been identified for these receptors. Sequencing input: naive CD4+ T cells from blood. The source is a man between 25 and 39 years old with type 1 diabetes.

Remarks on this clone: Other DNA sequences in this sample translate to the same CDR3. The V gene is TRBV6-1, the J gene TRBJ2-4, with D possibly being TRBD2 (5 bases). Germline values: CDR1 MNHNS, CDR2 SASEGT. There are 14 residues in the CDR3. Deletions cut 5 bases from V and 0 bases from J, with 8 bases between. CDR3 bases: TGTGCCAGCAGTTCCGGACTAGCCAAAAACATTCAGTACTTC. Translation gives CASSSGLAKNIQYF.

In this sample, this clone turned up a few times. V gene TRBV27 combines with J gene TRBJ2-3; D unresolved. The V end was cut by 5 bases, the J end by 0 bases, with 12 bases between. Germline CDR1 and CDR2: MNHEY and SMNVEV (reference sequence). This CDR3 has 15 amino acids. The CDR3 nucleotides read TGTGCCAGCAGTCCCCGCGGCGGAAGCACAGATACGCAGTATTTT. This sequence encodes CASSPRGGSTDTQYF.

A few counts support this clone. The V gene is TRBV5-1, the J gene TRBJ2-5; 7 bases are a match to TRBD1. V shed 0 bases, J shed 4 bases, and the junction held 3 bases outside the gene matches. Germline assignment: CDR1 SGHRS and CDR2 YFSETQ. This CDR3 is built from 14 residues. CDR3: CASSLGNRGETQYF. CDR3 nucleotide sequence: TGCGCCAGCAGCTTGGGGAACAGGGGAGAGACCCAGTACTTC.

The chain recombines TRBV7-9 with TRBJ2-3; D is perhaps TRBD1 (5 bases). This CDR3 contains 14 residues. V lost 3 bases and J 1 base, leaving 8 bases between the germline ends. Germline V gene lookup returns CDR1 SEHNR and CDR2 FQNEAQ (reference sequence). Here the CDR3 reads CASSLATGTDTQYF. CDR3 in DNA: TGTGCCAGCAGCTTGGCGACAGGCACAGATACGCAGTATTTT.

The chain carries TRBV6-6 and TRBJ2-7; no firm D call. CDR1 MNHNY and CDR2 SVGAGI come from the germline V gene (reference sequence). The CDR3 contains 13 residues. The V and J ends lost 2 bases and 3 bases respectively, with 8 bases between them. The CDR3 region is CASSYAGSYEQYF. CDR3 in DNA: TGTGCCAGCAGTTACGCAGGAAGCTACGAGCAGTACTTC.

The rearrangement uses TRBV7-2 and TRBJ1-2; 8 bases line up with TRBD1. The CDR3 is made up of 15 amino acids. Germline-derived CDR1 and CDR2 are SGHTA and FQGNSA. With V trimmed by 4 bases and J by 8 bases, 12 bases remained unmatched. The CDR3 region is CASSSWTGPIGGYTF. The CDR3 nucleotides are TGTGCCAGCAGCTCTTGGACAGGGCCAATAGGCGGCTACACCTTC.

About this clone itself: The same CDR3 also results from other DNA sequences found in this sample. The chain recombines TRBV30 with TRBJ2-3; D possibly corresponds to TRBD1 (6 bases). CDR1 and CDR2 (germline): GTSNPN, SVGIG (reference sequence). Trimming left V 3 bases short and J 1 base short, with 11 bases between. The CDR3 length is 14 residues. Here the CDR3 DNA reads TGTGCCTGGAGCCCGGGACAAGGCACAGATACGCAGTATTTT. This sequence encodes CAWSPGQGTDTQYF.

V is TRBV14 and J is TRBJ2-3; no clear D gene. The V gene's germline CDR1 is SGHDN and CDR2 FVKESK. The length of the CDR3 is 14 residues. V dropped 7 bases and J dropped 4 bases, with 15 bases sitting between them. Written as DNA, the CDR3 is TGTGCCAGCAAGGTCGAATCGAGGTCAGATACGCAGTATTTT. This codes for CASKVESRSDTQYF. The variable domain in full, with the rest retrieved from reference TRBV14 and TRBJ2-3, is EAGVTQFPSHSVIEKGQTVTLRCDPISGHDNLYWYRRVMGKEIKFLLHFVKESKQDESGMPNNRFLAERTGGTYSTLKVQPAELEDSGVYFCASKVESRSDTQYFGPGTRLTVL.

This chain joins TRBV28 and TRBJ1-2; 10 nucleotides match TRBD1. J was trimmed by 5 bases and V by 4 bases; bases with no gene match: 13. CDR3 size: 17 residues. From germline, CDR1 is MDHEN and CDR2 SYDVKM. As DNA, the CDR3 is TGTGCCAGCAGTTCAGCCTCCGGGACAGGGGTTAGGTATGGCTACACCTTC. Translation: CASSSASGTGVRYGYTF.

The chain is built from TRBV11-2 and TRBJ2-1; 8 bases agree with TRBD2. CDR1 and CDR2 from the germline V gene are SGHAT and FQNNGV. This CDR3 comprises 17 residues. The V segment lost 0 bases and the J segment 10 bases; nucleotides outside the gene matches: 14. The chain's CDR3 is CASSLEVSGGPAWEQFF. In DNA form, the CDR3 reads TGTGCCAGCAGCTTAGAAGTGAGCGGGGGACCGGCGTGGGAGCAGTTCTTC.

The chain employs TRBV11-3 and TRBJ2-3; tentative D call: TRBD2 (6 bases). Germline V gives CDR1 SGHNT, CDR2 YENEEA. The V end lost 5 bases, the J end lost 4 bases, and 16 bases lay between the germline ends. The CDR3 sequence is 15 residues long. The CDR3 region is CASSQTSAAPDTQYF. CDR3 in DNA: TGTGCCAGCAGCCAGACTAGTGCGGCGCCAGATACGCAGTATTTT.